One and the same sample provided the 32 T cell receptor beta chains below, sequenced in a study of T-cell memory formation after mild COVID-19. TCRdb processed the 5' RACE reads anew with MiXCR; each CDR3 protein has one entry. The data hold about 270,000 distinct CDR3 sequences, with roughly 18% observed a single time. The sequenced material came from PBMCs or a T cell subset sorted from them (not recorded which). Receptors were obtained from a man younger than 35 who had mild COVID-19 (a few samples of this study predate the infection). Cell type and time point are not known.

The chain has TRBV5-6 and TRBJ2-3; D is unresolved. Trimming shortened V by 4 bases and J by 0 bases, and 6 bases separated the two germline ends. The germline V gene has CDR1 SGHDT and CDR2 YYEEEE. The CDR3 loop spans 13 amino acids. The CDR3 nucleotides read TGTGCCAGCAGCGCCCTGAGCACAGATACGCAGTATTTT. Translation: CASSALSTDTQYF.

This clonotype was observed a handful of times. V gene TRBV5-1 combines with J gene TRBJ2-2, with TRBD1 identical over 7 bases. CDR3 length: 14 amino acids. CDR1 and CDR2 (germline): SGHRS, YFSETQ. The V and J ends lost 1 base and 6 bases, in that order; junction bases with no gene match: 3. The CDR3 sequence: CASSLLQGAGELFF. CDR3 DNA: TGCGCCAGCAGCTTGCTTCAGGGGGCCGGGGAGCTGTTTTTT.

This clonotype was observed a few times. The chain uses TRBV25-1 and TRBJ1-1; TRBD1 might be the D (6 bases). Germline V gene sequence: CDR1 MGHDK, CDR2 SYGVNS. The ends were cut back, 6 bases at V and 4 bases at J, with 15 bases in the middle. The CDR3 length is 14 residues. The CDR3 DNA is TGTGCCAGCAGCGGGGAGGGAGGGGGCACTGAAGCTTTCTTT. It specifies CASSGEGGGTEAFF.

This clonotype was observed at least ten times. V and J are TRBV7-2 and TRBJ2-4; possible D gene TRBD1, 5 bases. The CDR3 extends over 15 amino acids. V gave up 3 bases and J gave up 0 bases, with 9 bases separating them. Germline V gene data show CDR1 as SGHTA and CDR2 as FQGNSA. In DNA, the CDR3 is TGTGCCAGCAGCTTCTCAGGGCTAGCCAAAAACATTCAGTACTTC. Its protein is CASSFSGLAKNIQYF.

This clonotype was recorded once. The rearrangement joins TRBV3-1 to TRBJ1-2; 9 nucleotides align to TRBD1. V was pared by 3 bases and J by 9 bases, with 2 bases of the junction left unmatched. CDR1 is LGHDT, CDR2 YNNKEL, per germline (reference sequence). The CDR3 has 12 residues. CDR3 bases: TGTGCCAGCAGCCAGGGGACAGGGAGCTACACCTTC. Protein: CASSQGTGSYTF.

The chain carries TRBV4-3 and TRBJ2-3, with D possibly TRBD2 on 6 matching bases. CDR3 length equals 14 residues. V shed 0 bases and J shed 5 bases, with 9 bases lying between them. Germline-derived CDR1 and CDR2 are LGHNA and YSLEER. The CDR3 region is CASSQERRVDTQYF. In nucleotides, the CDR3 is TGCGCCAGCAGCCAAGAAAGGAGGGTAGATACGCAGTATTTT.

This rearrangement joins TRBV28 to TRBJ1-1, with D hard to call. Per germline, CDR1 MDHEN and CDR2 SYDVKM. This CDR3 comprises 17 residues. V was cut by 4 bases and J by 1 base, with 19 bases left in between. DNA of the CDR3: TGTGCCAGCAGTTGGCCCAAACAACCTAGACCGAACACTGAAGCTTTCTTT. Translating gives CASSWPKQPRPNTEAFF.

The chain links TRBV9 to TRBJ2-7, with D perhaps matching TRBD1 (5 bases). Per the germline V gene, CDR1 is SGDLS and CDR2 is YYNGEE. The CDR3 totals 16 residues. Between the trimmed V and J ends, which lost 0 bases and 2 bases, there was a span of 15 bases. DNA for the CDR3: TGTGCCAGCAGCGTAGTATCCGACAGTAGGCCCTACGAGCAGTACTTC. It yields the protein CASSVVSDSRPYEQYF. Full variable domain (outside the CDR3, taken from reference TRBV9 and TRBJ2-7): DSGVTQTPKHLITATGQRVTLRCSPRSGDLSVYWYQQSLDQGLQFLIQYYNGEERAKGNILERFSAQQFPDLHSELNLSSLELGDSALYFCASSVVSDSRPYEQYFGPGTRLTVT.

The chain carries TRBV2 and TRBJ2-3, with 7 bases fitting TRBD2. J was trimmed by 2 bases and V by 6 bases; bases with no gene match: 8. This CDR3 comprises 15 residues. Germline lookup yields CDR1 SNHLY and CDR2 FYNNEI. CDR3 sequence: CASRMRDYPTDTQYF. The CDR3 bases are TGTGCCAGCAGGATGCGGGACTATCCCACAGATACGCAGTATTTT.

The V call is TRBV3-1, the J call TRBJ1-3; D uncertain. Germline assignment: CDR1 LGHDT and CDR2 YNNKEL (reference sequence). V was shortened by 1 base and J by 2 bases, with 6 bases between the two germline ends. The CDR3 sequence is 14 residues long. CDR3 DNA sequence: TGTGCCAGCAGCCAAGCCGAGGCTGGAAACACCATATATTTT. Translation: CASSQAEAGNTIYF.

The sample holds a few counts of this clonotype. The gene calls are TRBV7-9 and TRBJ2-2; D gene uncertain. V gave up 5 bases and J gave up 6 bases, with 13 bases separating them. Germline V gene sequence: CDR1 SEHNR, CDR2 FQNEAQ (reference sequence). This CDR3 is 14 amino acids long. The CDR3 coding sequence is TGTGCCAGCAGCCCTTGGCGTCACCCCGGGGAGCTGTTTTTT. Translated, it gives CASSPWRHPGELFF. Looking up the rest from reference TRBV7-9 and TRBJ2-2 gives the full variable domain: DTGVSQNPRHKITKRGQNVTFRCDPISEHNRLYWYRQTLGQGPEFLTYFQNEAQLEKSRLLSDRFSAERPKGSFSTLEIQRTEQGDSAMYLCASSPWRHPGELFFGEGSRLTVL.

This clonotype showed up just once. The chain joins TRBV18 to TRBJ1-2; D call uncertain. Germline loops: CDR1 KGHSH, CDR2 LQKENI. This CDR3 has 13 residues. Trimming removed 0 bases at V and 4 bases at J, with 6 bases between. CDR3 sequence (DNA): TGTGCCAGCTCACCACCGGTCGGCTATGGCTACACCTTC. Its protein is CASSPPVGYGYTF.

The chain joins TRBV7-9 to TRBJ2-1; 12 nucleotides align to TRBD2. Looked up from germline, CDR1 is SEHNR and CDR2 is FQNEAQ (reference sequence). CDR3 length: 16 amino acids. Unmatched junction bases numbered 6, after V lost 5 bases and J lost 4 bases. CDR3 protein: CASSHRLAGAYNEQFF. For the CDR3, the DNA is TGTGCCAGCAGCCATCGACTAGCGGGGGCTTACAATGAGCAGTTCTTC.

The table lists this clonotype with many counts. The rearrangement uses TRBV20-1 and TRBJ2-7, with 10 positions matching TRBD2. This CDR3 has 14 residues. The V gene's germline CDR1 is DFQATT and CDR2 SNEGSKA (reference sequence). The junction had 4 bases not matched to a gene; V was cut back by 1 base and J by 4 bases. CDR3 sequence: CSARVPSGGYEQYF. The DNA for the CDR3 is TGCAGTGCTAGAGTGCCTAGCGGGGGTTACGAGCAGTACTTC.

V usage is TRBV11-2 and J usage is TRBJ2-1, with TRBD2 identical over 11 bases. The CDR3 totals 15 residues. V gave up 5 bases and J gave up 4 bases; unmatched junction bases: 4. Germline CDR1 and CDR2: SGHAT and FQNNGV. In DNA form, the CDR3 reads TGTGCCAGCAGCCCGGGACTAGCGGATTACAATGAGCAGTTCTTC. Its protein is CASSPGLADYNEQFF.

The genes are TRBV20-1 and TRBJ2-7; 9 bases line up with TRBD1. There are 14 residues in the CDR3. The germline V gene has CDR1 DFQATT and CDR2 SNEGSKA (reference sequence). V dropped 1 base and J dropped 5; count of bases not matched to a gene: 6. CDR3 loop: CSARGQDRGDEQYV. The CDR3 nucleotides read TGCAGTGCTAGAGGCCAGGACAGGGGAGACGAGCAGTACGTC.

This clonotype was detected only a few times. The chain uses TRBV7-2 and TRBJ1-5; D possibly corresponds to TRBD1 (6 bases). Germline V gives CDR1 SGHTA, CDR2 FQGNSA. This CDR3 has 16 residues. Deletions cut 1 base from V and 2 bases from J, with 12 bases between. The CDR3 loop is CASSLGRGMGNQPQHF. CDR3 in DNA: TGTGCCAGCAGCTTAGGGAGGGGGATGGGCAATCAGCCCCAGCATTTT.

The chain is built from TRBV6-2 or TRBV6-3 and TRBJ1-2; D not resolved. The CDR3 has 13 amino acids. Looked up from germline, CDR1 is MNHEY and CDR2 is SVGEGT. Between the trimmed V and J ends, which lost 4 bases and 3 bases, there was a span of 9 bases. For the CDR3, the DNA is TGTGCCAGCAGTTTAGGACCGGACTATGGCTACACCTTC. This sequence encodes CASSLGPDYGYTF.

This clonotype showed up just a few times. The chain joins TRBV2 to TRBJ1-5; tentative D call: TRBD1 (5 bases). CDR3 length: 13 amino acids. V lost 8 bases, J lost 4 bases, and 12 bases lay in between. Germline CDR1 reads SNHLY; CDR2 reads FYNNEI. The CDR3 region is CASWGTGNQPQHF. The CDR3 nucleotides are TGTGCCAGCTGGGGCACGGGGAATCAGCCCCAGCATTTT.

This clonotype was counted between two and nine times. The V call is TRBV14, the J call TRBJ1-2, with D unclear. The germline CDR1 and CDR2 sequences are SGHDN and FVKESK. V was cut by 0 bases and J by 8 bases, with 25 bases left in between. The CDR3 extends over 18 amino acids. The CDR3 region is CASSQDHGSTVAFRGYTF. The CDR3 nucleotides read TGTGCCAGCAGCCAAGATCACGGCAGCACTGTCGCGTTTCGAGGCTACACCTTC.

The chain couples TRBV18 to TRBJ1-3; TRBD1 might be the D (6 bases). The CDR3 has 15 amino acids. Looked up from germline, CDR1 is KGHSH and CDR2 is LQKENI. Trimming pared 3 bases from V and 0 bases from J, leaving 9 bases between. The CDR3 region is CASSPDRSSGNTIYF. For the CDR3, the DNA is TGTGCCAGCTCACCCGACAGGAGCTCTGGAAACACCATATATTTT.

Here the CDR3 DNA reads TGTGCCAGCAGCCCGGGGCATGGTTCACCCCTCCACTTT. This encodes CASSPGHGSPLHF. The chain carries TRBV7-9 and TRBJ1-6; D might be TRBD1 (5 bases). This CDR3 is built from 13 residues. Deletions cut 5 bases from V and 9 bases from J, with 11 bases between. Germline values: CDR1 SEHNR, CDR2 FQNEAQ (reference sequence).

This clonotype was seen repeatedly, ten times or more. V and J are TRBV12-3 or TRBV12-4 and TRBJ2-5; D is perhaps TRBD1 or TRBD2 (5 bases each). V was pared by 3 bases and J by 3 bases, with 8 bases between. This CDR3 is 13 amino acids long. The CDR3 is CASSFWGKETQYF. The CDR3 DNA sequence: TGTGCCAGCAGTTTTTGGGGGAAAGAGACCCAGTACTTC.

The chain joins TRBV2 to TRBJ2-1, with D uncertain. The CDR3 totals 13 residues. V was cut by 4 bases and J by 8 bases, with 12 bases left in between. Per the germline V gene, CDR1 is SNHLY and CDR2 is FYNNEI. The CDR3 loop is CASSAFLSDEQFF. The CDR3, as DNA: TGTGCCAGCAGTGCATTTCTCTCGGATGAGCAGTTCTTC.

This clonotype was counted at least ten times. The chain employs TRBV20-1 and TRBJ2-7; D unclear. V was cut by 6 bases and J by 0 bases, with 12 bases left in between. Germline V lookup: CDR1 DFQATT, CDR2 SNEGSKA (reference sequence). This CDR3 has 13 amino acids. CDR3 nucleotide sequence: TGCAGTGCCCGCCACGTCACCTCCTACGAGCAGTACGTC. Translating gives CSARHVTSYEQYV.

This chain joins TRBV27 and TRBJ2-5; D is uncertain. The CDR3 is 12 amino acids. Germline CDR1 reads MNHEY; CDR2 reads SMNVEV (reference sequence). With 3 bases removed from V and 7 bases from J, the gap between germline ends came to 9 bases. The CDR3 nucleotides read TGTGCCAGCAGTTTGCCTTCGGGGACCCAGTACTTC. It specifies CASSLPSGTQYF.

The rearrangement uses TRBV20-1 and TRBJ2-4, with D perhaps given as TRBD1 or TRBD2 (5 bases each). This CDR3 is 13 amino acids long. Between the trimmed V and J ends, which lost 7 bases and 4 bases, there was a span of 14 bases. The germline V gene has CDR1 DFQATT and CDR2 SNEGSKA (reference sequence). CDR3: CSVRGNLKNIQYF. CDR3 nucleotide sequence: TGCAGTGTTCGGGGCAACTTAAAAAACATTCAGTACTTC.

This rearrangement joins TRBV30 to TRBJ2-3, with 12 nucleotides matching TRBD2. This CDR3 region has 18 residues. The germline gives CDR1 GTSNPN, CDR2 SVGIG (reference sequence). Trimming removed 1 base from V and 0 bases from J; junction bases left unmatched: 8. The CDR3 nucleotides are TGTGCCTGGAGTGACGCCTCCGGACTAGCGGGGAGCACAGATACGCAGTATTTT. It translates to CAWSDASGLAGSTDTQYF. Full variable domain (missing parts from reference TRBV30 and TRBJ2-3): SQTIHQWPATLVQPVGSPLSLECTVEGTSNPNLYWYRQAAGRGLQLLFYSVGIGQISSEVPQNLSASRPQDRQFILSSKKLLLSDSGFYLCAWSDASGLAGSTDTQYFGPGTRLTVL.

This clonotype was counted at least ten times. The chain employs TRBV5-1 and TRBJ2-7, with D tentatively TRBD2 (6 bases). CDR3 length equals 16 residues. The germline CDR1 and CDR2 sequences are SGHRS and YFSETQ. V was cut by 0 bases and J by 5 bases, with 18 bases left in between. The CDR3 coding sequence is TGCGCCAGCAGCTTGGGGACGGGGGTTTTATCGGACGAGCAGTACTTC. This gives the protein CASSLGTGVLSDEQYF.

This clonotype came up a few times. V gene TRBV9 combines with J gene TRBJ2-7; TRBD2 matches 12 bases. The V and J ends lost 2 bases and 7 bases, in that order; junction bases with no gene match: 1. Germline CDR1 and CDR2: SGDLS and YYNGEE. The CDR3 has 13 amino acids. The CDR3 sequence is CASSVGTSGEQYF. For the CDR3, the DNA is TGTGCCAGCAGCGTTGGGACTAGCGGGGAGCAGTACTTC.

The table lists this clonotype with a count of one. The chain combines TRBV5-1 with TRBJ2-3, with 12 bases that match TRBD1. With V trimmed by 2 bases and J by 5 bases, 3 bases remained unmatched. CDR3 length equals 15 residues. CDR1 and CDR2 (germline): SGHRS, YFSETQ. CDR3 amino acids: CASSFGTGGEDTQYF. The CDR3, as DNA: TGCGCCAGCAGCTTCGGGACAGGGGGCGAAGATACGCAGTATTTT.

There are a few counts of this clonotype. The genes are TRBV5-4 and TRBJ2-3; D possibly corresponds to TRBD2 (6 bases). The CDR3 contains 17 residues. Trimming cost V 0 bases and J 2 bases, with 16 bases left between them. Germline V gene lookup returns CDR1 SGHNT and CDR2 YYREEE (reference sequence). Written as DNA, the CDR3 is TGTGCCAGCAGCTTGGGAGGGCGTAGCGGTCCCACAGATACGCAGTATTTT. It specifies CASSLGGRSGPTDTQYF.